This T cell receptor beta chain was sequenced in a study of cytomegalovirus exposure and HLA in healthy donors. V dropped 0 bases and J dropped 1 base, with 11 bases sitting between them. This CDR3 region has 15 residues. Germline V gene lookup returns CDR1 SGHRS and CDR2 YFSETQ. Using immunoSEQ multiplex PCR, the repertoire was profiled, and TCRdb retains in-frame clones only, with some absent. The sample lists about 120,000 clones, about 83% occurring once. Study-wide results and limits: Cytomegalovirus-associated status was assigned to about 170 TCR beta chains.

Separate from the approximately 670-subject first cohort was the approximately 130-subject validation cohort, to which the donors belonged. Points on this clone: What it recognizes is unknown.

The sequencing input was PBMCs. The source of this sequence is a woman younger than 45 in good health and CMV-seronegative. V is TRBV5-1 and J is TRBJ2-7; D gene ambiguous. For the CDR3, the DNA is TGCGCCAGCAGCTTGGCTATAAGTTCTTCCTACGAGCAGTACTTC. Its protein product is CASSLAISSSYEQYF. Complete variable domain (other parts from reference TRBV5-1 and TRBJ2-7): KAGVTQTPRYLIKTRGQQVTLSCSPISGHRSVSWYQQTPGQGLQFLFEYFSETQRNKGNFPGRFSGRQFSNSRSEMNVSTLELGDSALYLCASSLAISSSYEQYFGPGTRLTVT.